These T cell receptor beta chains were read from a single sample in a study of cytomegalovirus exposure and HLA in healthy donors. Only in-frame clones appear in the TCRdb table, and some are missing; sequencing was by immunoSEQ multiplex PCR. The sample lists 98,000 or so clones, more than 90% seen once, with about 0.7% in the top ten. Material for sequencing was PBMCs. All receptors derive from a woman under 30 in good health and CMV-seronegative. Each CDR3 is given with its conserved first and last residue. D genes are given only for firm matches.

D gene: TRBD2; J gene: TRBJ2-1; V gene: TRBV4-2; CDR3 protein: CASSQERGSGGPYNEQFF; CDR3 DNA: TGTGCCAGCAGCCAAGAACGGGGTAGCGGGGGACCGTACAATGAGCAGTTCTTC
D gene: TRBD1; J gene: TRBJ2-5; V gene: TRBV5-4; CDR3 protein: CASSGPGQLETQYF; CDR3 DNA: TGTGCCAGCAGCGGGCCGGGACAGCTGGAGACCCAGTACTTC
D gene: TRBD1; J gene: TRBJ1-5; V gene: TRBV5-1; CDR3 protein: CASSLGDREQPQHF; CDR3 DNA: TGCGCCAGCAGCTTGGGGGACAGAGAACAGCCCCAGCATTTT
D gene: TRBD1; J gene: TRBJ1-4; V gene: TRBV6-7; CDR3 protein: CASEPGGNEKLFF; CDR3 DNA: TGTGCCAGCGAACCAGGGGGGAATGAAAAACTGTTTTTT
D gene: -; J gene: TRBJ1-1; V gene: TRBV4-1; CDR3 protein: CASSQGGGISGTEAFF; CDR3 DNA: TGCGCCAGCAGCCAAGGAGGGGGAATCTCGGGCACTGAAGCTTTCTTT
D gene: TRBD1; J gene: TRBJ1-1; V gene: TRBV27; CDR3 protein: CASSFLPDRANTEAFF; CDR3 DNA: TGTGCCAGCAGTTTCCTGCCCGACAGGGCGAACACTGAAGCTTTCTTT
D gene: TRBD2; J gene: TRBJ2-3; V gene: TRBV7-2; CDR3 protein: CASRRLAGTDTQYF; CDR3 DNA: TGTGCCAGCAGGAGACTAGCGGGGACGGATACGCAGTATTTT
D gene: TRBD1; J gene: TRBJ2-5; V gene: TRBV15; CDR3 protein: CATSREQGLRETQYF; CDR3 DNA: TGTGCCACCAGCAGAGAACAGGGGTTACGGGAGACCCAGTACTTC
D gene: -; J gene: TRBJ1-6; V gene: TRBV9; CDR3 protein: CASSVEAAFSYNSPLHF; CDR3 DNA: TGTGCCAGCAGCGTAGAAGCAGCGTTCTCCTATAATTCACCCCTCCACTTT
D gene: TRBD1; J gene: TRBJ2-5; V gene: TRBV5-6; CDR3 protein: CASSLVQAGGGETQYF; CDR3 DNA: TGTGCCAGCAGCTTGGTTCAGGCAGGGGGTGGAGAGACCCAGTACTTC
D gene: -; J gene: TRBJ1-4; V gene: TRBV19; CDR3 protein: CASSTTPHLSKLFF; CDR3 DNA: TGTGCCAGTAGTACAACCCCACACCTGTCAAAACTGTTTTTT
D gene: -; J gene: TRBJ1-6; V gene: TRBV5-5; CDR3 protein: CASSLLELNSPLHF; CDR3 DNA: TGTGCCAGCAGCTTGCTGGAGCTAAATTCACCCCTCCACTTT
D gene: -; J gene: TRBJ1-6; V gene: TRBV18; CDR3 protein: CASSPGLQGMSPLHF; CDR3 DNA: TGTGCCAGCTCACCGGGACTTCAGGGTATGTCACCCCTCCACTTT
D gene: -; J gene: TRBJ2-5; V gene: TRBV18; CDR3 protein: CASSLYQETQYF; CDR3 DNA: TGTGCCAGCTCCCTGTACCAAGAGACCCAGTACTTC